Below are 21 T cell receptor beta chains sequenced from a single sample in a study of T cell responses to AZD1222 COVID-19 vaccine. Here immunoSEQ multiplex PCR was the method, and the copy in TCRdb shows in-frame clones only, minus some. This sample has just under 80,000 clones; about 92% occur once, and the top ten carry roughly 4.8%. The sequences come from peripheral blood, collected 28 days after the second AZD1222 dose. These receptors came from an adult who received the AZD1222 COVID-19 vaccine.

V usage is TRBV6-1 and J usage is TRBJ2-7; D perhaps matches TRBD2 (6 bases). Per the germline V gene, CDR1 is MNHNS and CDR2 is SASEGT. Deletions cut 7 bases from V and 0 bases from J, with 16 bases between. This CDR3 is 15 amino acids long. The CDR3 DNA follows: TGTGCCAGCACTCGAGGAGGGGCGAACTCCTACGAGCAGTACTTC. This codes for CASTRGGANSYEQYF.

V is TRBV4-1 and J is TRBJ1-1, with 11 positions matching TRBD1. CDR1 and CDR2 from the germline V gene are MGHRA and YSYEKL. CDR3 length: 13 residues. V was clipped by 5 bases and J by 5 bases; unmatched bases: 1. CDR3 protein: CASSGQGATEAFF. CDR3 nucleotide sequence: TGCGCCAGCAGCGGACAGGGGGCGACTGAAGCTTTCTTT.

The chain is built from TRBV3-1 (or the pseudogene TRBV3-2) and TRBJ2-3, with D possibly being TRBD2 (5 bases). Per the germline V gene, CDR1 is LGHDT and CDR2 is YNNKEL (reference sequence). This CDR3 has 15 amino acids. V lost 4 bases to trimming and J lost 5 bases, with 16 bases between them. Written as DNA, the CDR3 is TGTGCCAGCAGCCCGCCTGGTAGCGCCGAAGATACGCAGTATTTT. Translating it yields CASSPPGSAEDTQYF.

The chain is built from TRBV12-3 or TRBV12-4 and TRBJ2-2; no reliable D call. Trimming stripped 7 bases from V and 7 bases from J, with 7 bases between. This CDR3 is built from 11 residues. In nucleotides, the CDR3 is TGTGCCAGCACCACCCTCGGGGAGCTGTTTTTT. This sequence encodes CASTTLGELFF.

This rearrangement joins TRBV3-1 (or the pseudogene TRBV3-2) to TRBJ2-7; 8 bases line up with TRBD2. Germline CDR1 reads LGHDT; CDR2 reads YNNKEL (reference sequence). V was clipped by 8 bases and J by 5 bases; unmatched bases: 5. This CDR3 spans 12 amino acids. The CDR3 DNA follows: TGTGCCAGCGCGGGGGGCGGGGACGAGCAGTACTTC. Protein product: CASAGGGDEQYF.

V is TRBV4-2 and J is TRBJ2-2, with 8 positions matching TRBD1. Trimming took 4 bases from V and 4 from J; bases not matched to a gene: 5. The CDR3 covers 15 residues. Germline CDR1 is LGHNA and CDR2 is YNFKEQ. The CDR3 DNA follows: TGTGCCAGCAGCCCAAGGACAGGGACCACCGGGGAGCTGTTTTTT. It encodes CASSPRTGTTGELFF.

The chain carries TRBV6-5 and TRBJ2-7; 7 nucleotides line up with TRBD1. V lost 5 bases and J lost 1; bases outside the gene matches: 2. The germline CDR1 and CDR2 sequences are MNHEY and SVGAGI. The CDR3 is 13 amino acids. The CDR3 DNA reads as TGTGCCAGCAGTCCGACAGGGTCCTACGAGCAGTACTTC. Translation gives CASSPTGSYEQYF.

V usage is TRBV5-4 and J usage is TRBJ2-7, with a weak D call TRBD1 (6 bases). Germline V lookup: CDR1 SGHNT, CDR2 YYREEE (reference sequence). Between the trimmed V and J ends, which lost 4 bases and 3 bases, there was a span of 17 bases. The CDR3 loop spans 15 amino acids. In DNA, the CDR3 is TGTGCCAGCAGCCCCGGGGACACAGGGTTCTACGAGCAGTACTTC. Protein product: CASSPGDTGFYEQYF.

The genes are TRBV6-1 and TRBJ1-6; possibly TRBD1 for D (5 bases). Germline CDR1 reads MNHNS; CDR2 reads SASEGT. The ends were cut back, 3 bases at V and 8 bases at J, with 17 bases in the middle. CDR3 length: 16 amino acids. This chain's CDR3 is CASSEQRHARDSPLHF. Here the CDR3 DNA reads TGTGCCAGCAGTGAGCAGAGACACGCCAGGGATTCACCCCTCCACTTT.

This chain uses TRBV11-2 with TRBJ1-1, with D unresolved. Trimming cost V 1 base and J 4 bases, with 10 bases left between them. Germline-derived CDR1 and CDR2 are SGHAT and FQNNGV. The CDR3 is made up of 14 amino acids. The CDR3 nucleotides read TGTGCCAGCAGCTTAGCGTCTTTGGGCACTGAAGCTTTCTTT. Its protein product is CASSLASLGTEAFF. Complete variable domain (other parts from reference TRBV11-2 and TRBJ1-1): EAGVAQSPRYKIIEKRQSVAFWCNPISGHATLYWYQQILGQGPKLLIQFQNNGVVDDSQLPKDRFSAERLKGVDSTLKIQPAKLEDSAVYLCASSLASLGTEAFFGQGTRLTVV.

The J gene is TRBJ2-1, the V gene TRBV12-3 or TRBV12-4; no clear D. Trimming cost V 6 bases and J 7 bases, with 13 bases left between them. The CDR3 totals 13 residues. This chain's CDR3 is CASRDGTLNEQFF. The CDR3 coding sequence is TGTGCCAGCAGGGACGGAACTTTAAATGAGCAGTTCTTC.

This clone has just one count. V is TRBV3-1 (or the pseudogene TRBV3-2) and J is TRBJ1-3; D gene ambiguous. Deletions cut 2 bases from V and 0 bases from J, with 2 bases between. The germline CDR1 and CDR2 sequences are LGHDT and YNNKEL (reference sequence). CDR3 length: 13 amino acids. CDR3 DNA sequence: TGTGCCAGCAGCCAATCCTCTGGAAACACCATATATTTT. It encodes CASSQSSGNTIYF.

V gene TRBV6-2 or TRBV6-3 combines with J gene TRBJ2-5, with D unclear. Germline V gene sequence: CDR1 MNHEY, CDR2 SVGEGT. The V end was cut by 0 bases, the J end by 0 bases, with 8 bases between. The CDR3 loop spans 15 amino acids. CDR3 sequence (DNA): TGTGCCAGCAGTTACTCGGTTTCAAACCAAGAGACCCAGTACTTC. Translation: CASSYSVSNQETQYF.

This chain joins TRBV7-9 and TRBJ2-2, with 12 nucleotides matching TRBD1. The germline CDR1 and CDR2 sequences are SEHNR and FQNEAQ (reference sequence). V was pared by 3 bases and J by 5 bases, with 7 bases of the junction left unmatched. The length of the CDR3 is 17 residues. The CDR3, as DNA: TGTGCCAGCAGCTTTACCGGGACAGGGGGCAGGACCGGGGAGCTGTTTTTT. It specifies CASSFTGTGGRTGELFF.

The V and J genes are TRBV4-2 and TRBJ1-2; D not resolved. The germline V gene encodes CDR1 LGHNA and CDR2 YNFKEQ. Trimming removed 6 bases at V and 3 bases at J, with 8 bases between. The CDR3 length is 12 residues. DNA for the CDR3: TGTGCCAGCAGTCCGGAACACTATGGCTACACCTTC. This sequence encodes CASSPEHYGYTF.

The chain employs TRBV5-6 and TRBJ2-3, with 12 bases lining up with TRBD2. The V segment lost 1 base and the J segment 1 base; nucleotides outside the gene matches: 4. Germline CDR1 and CDR2: SGHDT and YYEEEE. This CDR3 has 17 residues. The DNA of the CDR3 is TGTGCCAGCAGCTTGCGACTAGCGGGAGTGGGCACAGATACGCAGTATTTT. It encodes CASSLRLAGVGTDTQYF.

This clone has a handful of counts. The chain employs TRBV29-1 and TRBJ2-2; D is uncertain. The CDR3 is made up of 15 amino acids. Germline values: CDR1 SQVTM, CDR2 ANQGSEA. Trimming took off 4 bases at V and 0 bases at J, with 12 bases between the two ends. The CDR3 sequence is CSVGPGSSNTGELFF. Here the CDR3 DNA reads TGCAGCGTTGGACCCGGCAGCTCGAACACCGGGGAGCTGTTTTTT.

This clone was detected once. J is TRBJ2-7 and V is TRBV5-5; 7 positions match TRBD1. With 4 bases clipped from V and 0 bases from J, the junction kept 10 bases outside the gene matches. CDR1 and CDR2 (germline): SGHKS, YYEKEE (reference sequence). The CDR3 loop spans 16 amino acids. The CDR3 DNA reads as TGTGCCAGCAGCGTATGGGACAGCTATAGCTCCTACGAGCAGTACTTC. Protein: CASSVWDSYSSYEQYF. Using reference TRBV5-5 and TRBJ2-7 for the parts outside the CDR3, the full variable domain is DAGVTQSPTHLIKTRGQQVTLRCSPISGHKSVSWYQQVLGQGPQFIFQYYEKEERGRGNFPDRFSARQFPNYSSELNVNALLLGDSALYLCASSVWDSYSSYEQYFGPGTRLTVT.

The chain recombines TRBV28 with TRBJ1-2; D is possibly TRBD1 (5 bases). The germline V gene has CDR1 MDHEN and CDR2 SYDVKM. This CDR3 has 13 residues. V lost 6 bases and J lost 8, with 16 bases in between. The CDR3 DNA sequence: TGTGCCAGCAGATACCCGGGGGGTGGAGGCTACACCTTC. Translated, it gives CASRYPGGGGYTF.

The chain has TRBV7-9 and TRBJ2-7; 9 bases line up with TRBD2. The CDR3 extends over 13 amino acids. With V trimmed by 8 bases and J by 4 bases, 6 bases remained unmatched. Germline V gene lookup returns CDR1 SEHNR and CDR2 FQNEAQ (reference sequence). The CDR3 DNA follows: TGTGCCAGCCGGGAAGCGGGAGGTTACGAGCAGTACTTC. Protein sequence: CASREAGGYEQYF.

The V gene is TRBV7-9, the J gene TRBJ1-1; D gene unclear. The V and J ends lost 1 base and 2 bases respectively, with 11 bases between them. Germline CDR1 SEHNR, CDR2 FQNEAQ (reference sequence). The CDR3 covers 15 residues. This CDR3 reads CASSLVVVDNTEAFF. Here the CDR3 DNA reads TGTGCCAGCAGCTTAGTAGTTGTGGACAACACTGAAGCTTTCTTT.